Listed here are 15 T cell receptor beta chains from one sample, sequenced in a study of blood T cell repertoires in COVID-19. Assay used: immunoSEQ multiplex PCR; TCRdb lists only in-frame clones, some missing. The sample yields about 87,000 clones, around 83% seen once. Sequencing used peripheral blood. The receptor source for this set is a woman aged 55-69 years with acute or convalescent COVID-19.

The rearrangement links TRBV28 to TRBJ1-1; TRBD1 is a possible D gene (5 bases). This CDR3 region has 14 residues. Germline lookup yields CDR1 MDHEN and CDR2 SYDVKM. V lost 5 bases to trimming and J lost 2 bases, with 12 bases between them. The CDR3 loop is CASSPGLRNTEAFF. In DNA, the CDR3 is TGTGCCAGCAGTCCGGGACTCAGAAACACTGAAGCTTTCTTT.

The J gene is TRBJ2-1, the V gene TRBV7-9, with TRBD2 identical over 11 bases. CDR1 and CDR2 (germline): SEHNR, FQNEAQ (reference sequence). This CDR3 is 15 amino acids long. Losses at the gene ends were 6 bases for V and 2 bases for J; bases not matched to a gene: 3. The CDR3 reads CASRSGLAAYNEQFF. CDR3 nucleotides: TGTGCCAGCAGATCGGGACTAGCGGCCTACAATGAGCAGTTCTTC.

The chain couples TRBV6-1 to TRBJ1-2; 10 positions match TRBD1. There are 16 residues in the CDR3. Trimming at V came to 4 bases and at J to 4 bases, leaving 9 bases not matched to a gene. Germline values: CDR1 MNHNS, CDR2 SASEGT. In DNA, the CDR3 is TGTGCCAGCAGTGGCCGGGACAGGGGTCGTGCCTATGGCTACACCTTC. Protein product: CASSGRDRGRAYGYTF.

J is TRBJ2-3 and V is TRBV5-1; weak D call: TRBD2 (6 bases). The CDR3 length is 16 residues. Germline V gene sequence: CDR1 SGHRS, CDR2 YFSETQ. V shed 4 bases and J shed 6 bases, with 21 bases lying between them. This chain's CDR3 is CASSIAGSVGGDTQYF. The CDR3 coding sequence is TGCGCCAGCAGCATCGCAGGGAGCGTTGGAGGGGATACGCAGTATTTT.

This clone was seen once. The V gene is TRBV6-1, the J gene TRBJ2-2; 7 bases fit TRBD2. The CDR3 totals 15 residues. Trimming took 10 bases from V and 2 from J; bases not matched to a gene: 10. Looked up from germline, CDR1 is MNHNS and CDR2 is SASEGT. CDR3 region: CATEGPSGNTGELFF. As DNA, the CDR3 is TGTGCCACCGAAGGGCCTAGCGGCAACACCGGGGAGCTGTTTTTT.

This chain connects TRBV13 to TRBJ2-2, with D uncertain. Germline V gene sequence: CDR1 PRHDT, CDR2 FYEKMQ (reference sequence). This CDR3 has 12 amino acids. V was clipped by 4 bases and J by 4 bases, with 4 bases between them. The CDR3 DNA reads TGTGCCAGCAGCTCCATCACCGGGGAGCTGTTTTTT. Amino acid sequence: CASSSITGELFF.

This clone was found once. The CDR3 DNA is TGTGCCAGCACACGACAGGGACGAAATAGCAATCAGCCCCAGCATTTT. Its protein is CASTRQGRNSNQPQHF. This chain uses TRBV7-8 with TRBJ1-5, with 7 bases identical to TRBD1. Germline V gene lookup returns CDR1 SGHVS and CDR2 FQNEAQ. This CDR3 has 16 residues. Unmatched junction bases numbered 9, after V lost 7 bases and J lost 0 bases. The full variable domain, its missing parts supplied by reference TRBV7-8 and TRBJ1-5, is GAGVSQSPRYKVAKRGQDVALRCDPISGHVSLFWYQQALGQGPEFLTYFQNEAQLDKSGLPSDRFFAERPEGSVSTLKIQRTQQEDSAVYLCASTRQGRNSNQPQHFGDGTRLSIL.

This clone was counted only a few times. The rearrangement joins TRBV21-1 to TRBJ1-4; the tabulated D call, TRBD1, remains unverified against the DNA. TRBV21-1 represents a pseudogene. This CDR3 contains 18 residues. The CDR3 sequence is CASSPGSARGPTNEKLFF. For the CDR3, the DNA is TGTGCCAGCAGCCCGGGGTCTGCGAGGGGGCCGACTAATGAAAAACTGTTTTTT.

The rearrangement uses TRBV5-6 and TRBJ2-7, with 8 bases aligning to TRBD1. V shed 4 bases, J shed 2 bases, and the junction held 8 bases outside the gene matches. The CDR3 is 15 amino acids. CDR1 and CDR2 (germline): SGHDT, YYEEEE. CDR3: CASSAFRGLTYEQYF. DNA of the CDR3: TGTGCCAGCAGCGCTTTCAGGGGGCTGACCTACGAGCAGTACTTC.

By share, this clone ranks as medium-sized (0.01 to 0.1%). The chain uses TRBV4-3 and TRBJ1-2; TRBD1 agrees at 10 bases. Germline CDR1 and CDR2: LGHNA and YSLEER. The CDR3 spans 16 residues. With 1 base clipped from V and 3 bases from J, the junction kept 5 bases outside the gene matches. The CDR3: CASSQARDRGYYGYTF. The CDR3 DNA reads as TGCGCCAGCAGCCAAGCCCGGGACAGGGGATACTATGGCTACACCTTC.

This clone was seen a handful of times. The chain combines TRBV6-6 with TRBJ1-5; 8 bases are a match to TRBD1. Germline V gives CDR1 MNHNY, CDR2 SVGAGI (reference sequence). Losses at the gene ends were 6 bases for V and 2 bases for J; bases not matched to a gene: 9. The CDR3 contains 16 residues. The CDR3 coding sequence is TGTGCCAGCAGCCAAGACAGGGGAAGTGGCAATCAGCCCCAGCATTTT. Translating gives CASSQDRGSGNQPQHF.

The chain combines TRBV24-1 with TRBJ1-5; D gene ambiguous. V was pared by 4 bases and J by 6 bases, with 15 bases between. The germline gives CDR1 KGHDR, CDR2 SFDVKD. The CDR3 has 15 amino acids. The CDR3 loop reads CATSDPGATGQPQHF. The CDR3 coding sequence is TGTGCCACCAGTGACCCGGGAGCCACGGGTCAGCCCCAGCATTTT.

This chain connects TRBV5-4 to TRBJ2-1, with a possible D match to TRBD2 (7 bases). The length of the CDR3 is 13 residues. CDR1 is SGHNT, CDR2 YYREEE, per germline (reference sequence). V was clipped by 4 bases and J by 10 bases, with 15 bases between them. As DNA, the CDR3 is TGTGCCAGCAGCCCGGGGGGCAGCCGGGAGCAGTTCTTC. This translates into CASSPGGSREQFF.

This sequence joins TRBV12-3 or TRBV12-4 and TRBJ2-1, with 8 bases fitting TRBD2. The CDR3 extends over 13 amino acids. V shed 0 bases and J 14 bases; nucleotides not matched to a gene: 6. The CDR3 coding sequence is TGTGCCAGCAGTTTAGCGGACGGGACTAGTGAGTTCTTC. Protein product: CASSLADGTSEFF.

The chain carries TRBV5-1 and TRBJ2-7, with TRBD2 identical over 7 bases. Germline lookup yields CDR1 SGHRS and CDR2 YFSETQ. CDR3 length: 15 amino acids. Germline trimming cut 3 bases from V and 0 bases from J; bases unmatched to any gene: 6. The CDR3 protein is CASSWGGLNSYEQYF. CDR3 sequence (DNA): TGCGCCAGCAGCTGGGGGGGACTGAACTCCTACGAGCAGTACTTC. Full variable domain (outside the CDR3, taken from reference TRBV5-1 and TRBJ2-7): KAGVTQTPRYLIKTRGQQVTLSCSPISGHRSVSWYQQTPGQGLQFLFEYFSETQRNKGNFPGRFSGRQFSNSRSEMNVSTLELGDSALYLCASSWGGLNSYEQYFGPGTRLTVT.